The 32 T cell receptor beta chains below were found in one sample sequenced in a study of response to subunit inactivated influenza vaccine. TCRdb called the RT-PCR reads again in MiXCR, with one record for every CDR3 protein. Here the sample spans under 800,000 distinct CDR3 sequences, approximately 13% being singletons. The sample consisted of PBMCs from blood, taken around 15 days before vaccination. These receptors all stem from a middle-aged man who received an inactivated influenza vaccine.

V gene TRBV7-2 combines with J gene TRBJ2-7; 8 nucleotides match TRBD1. Germline CDR1 and CDR2: SGHTA and FQGNSA. The J segment lost 5 bases and the V segment lost 5 bases, leaving 14 bases of the junction unmatched. The CDR3 has 16 residues. The chain's CDR3 is CASSLHRDRRTDEQYF. The DNA for the CDR3 is TGTGCCAGCAGCCTCCACCGGGACAGGCGGACGGACGAGCAGTACTTC.

This clonotype showed up many times. V gene TRBV12-3 or TRBV12-4 combines with J gene TRBJ1-1; D is uncertain. This CDR3 is 13 amino acids long. Trimming left V 6 bases short and J 5 bases short, with 13 bases between. DNA for the CDR3: TGTGCCAGCAGGTTCTCGGACGGGACTGAAGCTTTCTTT. It is translated as CASRFSDGTEAFF.

The V gene is TRBV6-2 or TRBV6-3, the J gene TRBJ2-7; the match to TRBD1 covers 9 bases. The V and J ends lost 6 bases and 5 bases, in that order; junction bases with no gene match: 17. The CDR3 sequence is 17 residues long. Germline values: CDR1 MNHEY, CDR2 SVGEGT. As DNA, the CDR3 is TGTGCCAGCAGATCTCGGCGCTCATACCGGGACAGGGACGAGCAGTACTTC. It translates to CASRSRRSYRDRDEQYF.

This clonotype appeared many times. The chain has TRBV10-3 and TRBJ2-2; 8 nucleotides align to TRBD2. CDR1 and CDR2 (germline): ENHRY, SYGVKD. The CDR3 spans 17 residues. J gave up 6 bases and V 5 bases, and 14 bases lay outside the gene matches. Here the CDR3 DNA reads TGTGCCATCAGTATAGGGAAGCGGGAGAGGCTGGCCGGGGAGCTGTTTTTT. This translates into CAISIGKRERLAGELFF.

This clonotype appeared a few times. The rearrangement joins TRBV4-2 to TRBJ2-3, with D possibly matching TRBD1 (6 bases). V was shortened by 3 bases and J by 0 bases, with 13 bases between the two germline ends. The CDR3 covers 16 residues. Germline V CDR1 and CDR2: LGHNA, YNFKEQ. This chain's CDR3 is CASSQGLGASTDTQYF. CDR3 bases: TGTGCCAGCAGCCAGGGGTTGGGGGCTAGCACAGATACGCAGTATTTT.

This chain uses TRBV28 with TRBJ2-3; 10 bases fit TRBD2. Looked up from germline, CDR1 is MDHEN and CDR2 is SYDVKM. The CDR3 length is 15 residues. V lost 6 bases to trimming and J lost 6 bases; unmatched junction nucleotides: 9. The CDR3 coding sequence is TGTGCCAGCAGCTTAAGCGGGAGGGCCCCGGATACGCAGTATTTT. This gives the protein CASSLSGRAPDTQYF.

This clonotype was counted between two and nine times. J is TRBJ2-7 and V is TRBV5-1; either TRBD1 or TRBD2 may fit D (5 bases each). Germline assignment: CDR1 SGHRS and CDR2 YFSETQ. Trimming removed 0 bases from V and 2 bases from J, with 12 bases in between. CDR3 size: 15 residues. CDR3 loop: CASSLERGSPYEQYF. DNA for the CDR3: TGCGCCAGCAGCTTGGAGAGGGGATCCCCCTACGAGCAGTACTTC.

This clonotype was recorded at least ten times. The DNA for the CDR3 is TGTGCCAGCGGACCCCGTTACTCTCTTGACGTCAGGCGGGAGACCCAGTACTTC. Translating it yields CASGPRYSLDVRRETQYF. The chain carries TRBV6-2 or TRBV6-3 and TRBJ2-5; D unclear. The V gene's germline CDR1 is MNHEY and CDR2 SVGEGT. This CDR3 is 18 amino acids long. V lost 8 bases, J lost 5 bases, and 30 bases lay in between.

Here the CDR3 reads CASSRTRLGEQYF. The CDR3 DNA is TGTGCCAGCAGCCGGACCCGACTTGGCGAGCAGTACTTC. The gene calls are TRBV3-1 and TRBJ2-7; no reliable D call. CDR1 LGHDT and CDR2 YNNKEL come from the germline V gene (reference sequence). The CDR3 spans 13 residues. Trimming took off 4 bases at V and 6 bases at J, with 13 bases between the two ends.

The chain carries TRBV14 and TRBJ1-2, with 8 positions matching TRBD1. The CDR3 sequence is 15 residues long. V lost 0 bases to trimming and J lost 7 bases; unmatched junction nucleotides: 7. Germline V gives CDR1 SGHDN, CDR2 FVKESK. CDR3 bases: TGTGCCAGCAGCCAAGATCCAGGGGGCTATCGTGGCTACACCTTC. The encoded protein is CASSQDPGGYRGYTF.

This clonotype has only a few counts. The genes are TRBV13 and TRBJ2-7; TRBD1 matches at 8 bases. In germline, CDR1 is PRHDT, CDR2 FYEKMQ (reference sequence). The CDR3 is 16 amino acids. With V trimmed by 2 bases and J by 4 bases, 10 bases remained unmatched. The DNA of the CDR3 is TGTGCCAGCAGCTTAAGTGAAGGACAGGGTCGGTACGAGCAGTACTTC. It translates to CASSLSEGQGRYEQYF.

In this sample, this clonotype turned up a few times. This chain uses TRBV7-8 with TRBJ2-2; the match to TRBD2 covers 12 bases. This CDR3 region has 15 residues. The trim removed 4 bases at V and 5 bases at J, leaving 2 bases unmatched. Germline V gene lookup returns CDR1 SGHVS and CDR2 FQNEAQ. Here the CDR3 DNA reads TGTGCCAGCAGCTCTAGCGGGAGGGTAACCGGGGAGCTGTTTTTT. Its protein product is CASSSSGRVTGELFF. Using reference TRBV7-8 and TRBJ2-2 for the parts outside the CDR3, the full variable domain is GAGVSQSPRYKVAKRGQDVALRCDPISGHVSLFWYQQALGQGPEFLTYFQNEAQLDKSGLPSDRFFAERPEGSVSTLKIQRTQQEDSAVYLCASSSSGRVTGELFFGEGSRLTVL.

This clonotype was seen more than once but under ten times. The chain couples TRBV5-6 to TRBJ1-2, with D possibly being TRBD1 (5 bases). V lost 3 bases to trimming and J lost 0 bases, with 9 bases between them. This CDR3 region has 14 residues. CDR1 is SGHDT and CDR2 is YYEEEE in the germline V gene. CDR3 sequence: CASSWTSPNYGYTF. The CDR3 bases are TGTGCCAGCAGCTGGACATCTCCTAACTATGGCTACACCTTC.

This chain links TRBV6-5 with TRBJ1-1; D is uncertain. Between the trimmed V and J ends, which lost 4 bases and 7 bases, there was a span of 19 bases. The V gene's germline CDR1 is MNHEY and CDR2 SVGAGI. The CDR3 has 15 amino acids. CDR3 nucleotide sequence: TGTGCCAGCAGTTGGAGCGTGGGCCGTGGAGGTGAAGCTTTCTTT. Its translation: CASSWSVGRGGEAFF.

This clonotype came up a few times. This chain joins TRBV4-3 and TRBJ2-4; either TRBD1 or TRBD2 may fit D (5 bases each). The CDR3 extends over 16 amino acids. V was trimmed by 0 bases and J by 7 bases, leaving 16 bases between them. The germline CDR1 and CDR2 sequences are LGHNA and YSLEER. The CDR3 bases are TGCGCCAGCAGCCAAGAGGGGTGGGGGAGCCTGAACATTCAGTACTTC. The encoded protein is CASSQEGWGSLNIQYF.

Only a few counts were recorded for this clonotype. The chain recombines TRBV12-3 or TRBV12-4 with TRBJ1-1; D is unclear. This CDR3 region has 12 residues. V gave up 6 bases and J gave up 3 bases, with 8 bases separating them. In DNA form, the CDR3 reads TGTGCCAGCAGGACTGGAGACACTGAAGCTTTCTTT. Translation: CASRTGDTEAFF.

The chain combines TRBV25-1 with TRBJ1-1; D is ambiguous. The germline gives CDR1 MGHDK, CDR2 SYGVNS. The CDR3 is made up of 14 amino acids. Trimming removed 5 bases at V and 1 base at J, with 11 bases between. DNA of the CDR3: TGTGCCAGCAGTCTTGGGTCACCGAACACTGAAGCTTTCTTT. This sequence encodes CASSLGSPNTEAFF.

This clonotype was counted at least ten times. As DNA, the CDR3 is TGTGCCATCAGCTACCAGGGGCTCCAAAGTCCGTTCTTC. Encoded protein: CAISYQGLQSPFF. This rearrangement joins TRBV10-3 to TRBJ2-1; tentatively, D is TRBD1 (6 bases). Looked up from germline, CDR1 is ENHRY and CDR2 is SYGVKD. V gave up 6 bases and J gave up 15 bases, with 21 bases separating them. The CDR3 runs to 13 residues.

This rearrangement joins TRBV7-9 to TRBJ1-5; D uncertain. Germline V gene data show CDR1 as SEHNR and CDR2 as FQNEAQ (reference sequence). CDR3 length: 17 amino acids. With 7 bases removed from V and 0 bases from J, the gap between germline ends came to 19 bases. CDR3 DNA sequence: TGTGCCAGCACCGAAGCTCTCAAAAAGGATAGCAATCAGCCCCAGCATTTT. Residues: CASTEALKKDSNQPQHF.

This clonotype was seen more than once but under ten times. This chain connects TRBV5-1 to TRBJ2-1; TRBD2 matches at 7 bases. Germline V lookup: CDR1 SGHRS, CDR2 YFSETQ. The CDR3 is made up of 18 amino acids. Trimming cost V 4 bases and J 0 bases; bases outside gene matches: 13. In DNA form, the CDR3 reads TGCGCCAGCAGCCCGGGGCTAGCGGTAGGAAACTCCTACAATGAGCAGTTCTTC. It encodes CASSPGLAVGNSYNEQFF.

This clonotype has only a few counts. This rearrangement joins TRBV20-1 to TRBJ1-2; D is undetermined. The CDR3 contains 16 residues. Trimming took off 4 bases at V and 4 bases at J, with 22 bases between the two ends. Germline CDR1 reads DFQATT; CDR2 reads SNEGSKA (reference sequence). The CDR3 sequence: CSAIKIRSRFSYGYTF. The CDR3 DNA sequence: TGCAGTGCTATTAAAATCAGGAGTCGTTTTTCCTATGGCTACACCTTC.

This clonotype was counted between two and nine times. CDR3 sequence: CASSSTGWAGELFF. In DNA, the CDR3 is TGTGCCAGCAGCTCTACAGGGTGGGCCGGGGAGCTGTTTTTT. J is TRBJ2-2 and V is TRBV11-3; D is perhaps TRBD1 (6 bases). The germline CDR1 and CDR2 sequences are SGHNT and YENEEA. CDR3 length: 14 amino acids. Trimming left V 4 bases short and J 6 bases short, with 12 bases between. Full variable domain (missing parts from reference TRBV11-3 and TRBJ2-2): EAGVVQSPRYKIIEKKQPVAFWCNPISGHNTLYWYLQNLGQGPELLIRYENEEAVDDSQLPKDRFSAERLKGVDSTLKIQPAELGDSAVYLCASSSTGWAGELFFGEGSRLTVL.

The rearrangement uses TRBV28 and TRBJ2-1; TRBD1 is a possible D gene (5 bases). Looked up from germline, CDR1 is MDHEN and CDR2 is SYDVKM. Trimming removed 6 bases at V and 0 bases at J, with 9 bases between. This CDR3 has 14 residues. The CDR3 sequence: CASRSGFSYNEQFF. CDR3 in DNA: TGTGCCAGCAGATCAGGGTTCTCCTACAATGAGCAGTTCTTC.

The V and J genes are TRBV9 and TRBJ2-1; TRBD2 matches at 12 bases. This CDR3 has 17 residues. J gave up 5 bases and V 0 bases, and 6 bases lay outside the gene matches. CDR1 SGDLS and CDR2 YYNGEE come from the germline V gene. CDR3 bases: TGTGCCAGCAGCGTAGGGCTCAGACTAGCGGGGGACAATGAGCAGTTCTTC. Translating gives CASSVGLRLAGDNEQFF.

The chain carries TRBV7-6 and TRBJ2-7; D gene ambiguous. Trimming pared 0 bases from V and 5 bases from J, leaving 14 bases between. The CDR3 has 15 amino acids. Per germline, CDR1 SGHVS and CDR2 FNYEAQ. The CDR3 reads CASSLAPNSFHEQYF. The CDR3 DNA reads as TGTGCCAGCAGCTTAGCACCTAACAGTTTCCACGAGCAGTACTTC.

V and J are TRBV5-5 and TRBJ2-7; D unresolved. The CDR3 length is 14 residues. Germline CDR1 reads SGHKS; CDR2 reads YYEKEE (reference sequence). The V end lost 2 bases, the J end lost 1 base, and 10 bases lay between the germline ends. In DNA, the CDR3 is TGTGCCAGCAGCTTCCGTCCAAGTTCCTACGAGCAGTACTTC. Protein product: CASSFRPSSYEQYF.

This clonotype was recorded many times. The V and J genes are TRBV7-2 and TRBJ1-2, with a weak D call TRBD1 (5 bases). CDR3 length: 13 amino acids. Germline V gene sequence: CDR1 SGHTA, CDR2 FQGNSA. V was trimmed by 6 bases and J by 3 bases, leaving 11 bases between them. The CDR3 spells CASRTGGDYGYTF. CDR3 DNA sequence: TGTGCCAGCAGGACGGGGGGGGACTATGGCTACACCTTC.

This clonotype came up a few times. The rearrangement links TRBV7-2 to TRBJ2-7; D remains ambiguous. The CDR3 is made up of 14 amino acids. CDR1 is SGHTA, CDR2 FQGNSA, per germline. V shed 5 bases and J shed 6 bases, with 17 bases lying between them. The CDR3 region has the DNA TGTGCCAGCAGCACAAGCCCCGGTTTGACCGAGCAGTACTTC. It codes for CASSTSPGLTEQYF.

This clonotype turned up a few times. This sequence joins TRBV20-1 and TRBJ2-7, with 14 bases that match TRBD2. This CDR3 is built from 17 residues. V was clipped by 0 bases and J by 6 bases; unmatched bases: 10. CDR1 is DFQATT and CDR2 is SNEGSKA in the germline V gene (reference sequence). The CDR3 DNA follows: TGCAGTGCTAGAGACCTCGGACTAGCGGGAGGATGGGGCGAGCAGTACTTC. Its protein is CSARDLGLAGGWGEQYF.

The chain carries TRBV4-2 and TRBJ2-1, with 7 positions matching TRBD2. The germline gives CDR1 LGHNA, CDR2 YNFKEQ. Unmatched junction bases numbered 13, after V lost 3 bases and J lost 8 bases. CDR3 length equals 16 residues. The CDR3 DNA reads as TGTGCCAGCAGCCAGGAATATAGCGGGCTGGTGTATGAGCAGTTCTTC. This sequence encodes CASSQEYSGLVYEQFF.

This sequence joins TRBV20-1 and TRBJ2-1; TRBD1 matches 11 bases. V was clipped by 3 bases and J by 7 bases; unmatched bases: 11. CDR1 is DFQATT and CDR2 is SNEGSKA in the germline V gene (reference sequence). The length of the CDR3 is 16 residues. The CDR3 is CSASSVRDRGSNEQFF. DNA of the CDR3: TGCAGTGCTAGTTCTGTACGGGACAGGGGGTCTAATGAGCAGTTCTTC.

V and J are TRBV29-1 and TRBJ2-7; 7 nucleotides match TRBD1. J was trimmed by 3 bases and V by 3 bases; bases with no gene match: 2. This CDR3 has 12 amino acids. Per germline, CDR1 SQVTM and CDR2 ANQGSEA. For the CDR3, the DNA is TGCAGCGTTGAGAGGGACAGCTACGAGCAGTACTTC. It yields the protein CSVERDSYEQYF.